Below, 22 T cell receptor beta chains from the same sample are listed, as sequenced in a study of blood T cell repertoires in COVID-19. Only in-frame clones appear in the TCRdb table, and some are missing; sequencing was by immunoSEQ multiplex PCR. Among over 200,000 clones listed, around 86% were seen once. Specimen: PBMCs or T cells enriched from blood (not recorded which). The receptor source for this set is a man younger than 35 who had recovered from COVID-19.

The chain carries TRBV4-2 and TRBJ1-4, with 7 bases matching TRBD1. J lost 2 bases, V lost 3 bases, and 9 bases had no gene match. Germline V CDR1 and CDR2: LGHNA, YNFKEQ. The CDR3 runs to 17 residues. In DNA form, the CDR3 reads TGTGCCAGCAGCCATCGACAGGGCAGGGTCACTAATGAAAAACTGTTTTTT. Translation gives CASSHRQGRVTNEKLFF.

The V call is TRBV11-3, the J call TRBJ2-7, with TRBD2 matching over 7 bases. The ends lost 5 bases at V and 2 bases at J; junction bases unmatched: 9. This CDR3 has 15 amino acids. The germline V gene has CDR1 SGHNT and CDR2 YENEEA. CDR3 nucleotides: TGTGCCAGCAGCGCCCGACTAGCTGGAGCCTACGAGCAGTACTTC. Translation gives CASSARLAGAYEQYF.

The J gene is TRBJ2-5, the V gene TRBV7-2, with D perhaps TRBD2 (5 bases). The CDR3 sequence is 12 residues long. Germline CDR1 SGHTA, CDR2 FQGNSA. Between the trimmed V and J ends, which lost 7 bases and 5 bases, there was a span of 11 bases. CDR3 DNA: TGTGCCAGCACCACGGGGTTGGAGACCCAGTACTTC. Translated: CASTTGLETQYF.

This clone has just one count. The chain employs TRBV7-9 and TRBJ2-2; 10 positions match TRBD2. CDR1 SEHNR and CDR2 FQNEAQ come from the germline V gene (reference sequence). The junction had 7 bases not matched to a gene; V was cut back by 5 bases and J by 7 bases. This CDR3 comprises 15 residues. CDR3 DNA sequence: TGTGCCAGCAGCCCAAGCGGGAGGGCCGGCGGGGAGCTGTTTTTT. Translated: CASSPSGRAGGELFF. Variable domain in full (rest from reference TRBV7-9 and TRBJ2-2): DTGVSQNPRHKITKRGQNVTFRCDPISEHNRLYWYRQTLGQGPEFLTYFQNEAQLEKSRLLSDRFSAERPKGSFSTLEIQRTEQGDSAMYLCASSPSGRAGGELFFGEGSRLTVL.

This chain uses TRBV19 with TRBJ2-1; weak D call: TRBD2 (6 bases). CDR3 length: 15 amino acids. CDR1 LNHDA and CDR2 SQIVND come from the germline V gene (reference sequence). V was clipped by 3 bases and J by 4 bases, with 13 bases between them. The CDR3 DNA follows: TGTGCCAGTAGTATCATGCCGGGGACTTACAATGAGCAGTTCTTC. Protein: CASSIMPGTYNEQFF.

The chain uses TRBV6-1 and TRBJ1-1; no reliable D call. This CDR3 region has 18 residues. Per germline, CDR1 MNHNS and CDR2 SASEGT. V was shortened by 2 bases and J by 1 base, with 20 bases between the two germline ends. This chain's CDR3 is CASSEKFISGSGNTEAFF. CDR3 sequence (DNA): TGTGCCAGCAGTGAAAAATTCATCTCTGGGAGTGGGAACACTGAAGCTTTCTTT.

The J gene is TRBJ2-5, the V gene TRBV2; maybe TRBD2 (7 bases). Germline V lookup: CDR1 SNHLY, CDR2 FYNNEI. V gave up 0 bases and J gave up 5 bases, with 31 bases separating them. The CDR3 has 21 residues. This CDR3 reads CASSEALSWGGLSAGRETQYF. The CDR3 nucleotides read TGTGCCAGCAGTGAAGCGCTTTCTTGGGGGGGCCTCTCAGCGGGGCGCGAGACCCAGTACTTC.

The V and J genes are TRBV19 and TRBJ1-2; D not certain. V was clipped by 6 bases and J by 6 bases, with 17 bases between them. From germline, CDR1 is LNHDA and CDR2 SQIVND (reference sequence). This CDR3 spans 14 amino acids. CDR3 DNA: TGTGCCAGTAGACCAGAAGCAGGTTTGCATGGCTACACCTTC. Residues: CASRPEAGLHGYTF.

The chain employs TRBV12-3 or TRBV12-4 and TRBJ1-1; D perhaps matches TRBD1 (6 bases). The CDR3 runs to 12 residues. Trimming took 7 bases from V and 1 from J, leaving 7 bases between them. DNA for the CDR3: TGTGCCAGCACGGACAGGAACACTGAAGCTTTCTTT. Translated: CASTDRNTEAFF.

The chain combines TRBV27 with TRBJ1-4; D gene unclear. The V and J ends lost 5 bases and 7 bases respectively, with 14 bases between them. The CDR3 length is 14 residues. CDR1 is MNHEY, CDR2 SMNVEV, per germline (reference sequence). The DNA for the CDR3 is TGTGCCAGCAGTACCCCTCGGGAGGGTGAAAAACTGTTTTTT. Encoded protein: CASSTPREGEKLFF.

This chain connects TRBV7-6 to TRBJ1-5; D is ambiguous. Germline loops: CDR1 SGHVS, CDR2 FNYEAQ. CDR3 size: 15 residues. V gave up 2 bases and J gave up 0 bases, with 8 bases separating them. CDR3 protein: CASSLTSYSNQPQHF. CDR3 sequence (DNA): TGTGCCAGCAGCTTAACCAGTTATAGCAATCAGCCCCAGCATTTT.

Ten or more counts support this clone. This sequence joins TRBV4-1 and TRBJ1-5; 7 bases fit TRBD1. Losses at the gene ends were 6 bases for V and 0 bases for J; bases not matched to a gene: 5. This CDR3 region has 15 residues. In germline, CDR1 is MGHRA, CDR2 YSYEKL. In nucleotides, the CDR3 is TGCGCCAGCAGGGGACAGCGAGATAGCAATCAGCCCCAGCATTTT. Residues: CASRGQRDSNQPQHF.

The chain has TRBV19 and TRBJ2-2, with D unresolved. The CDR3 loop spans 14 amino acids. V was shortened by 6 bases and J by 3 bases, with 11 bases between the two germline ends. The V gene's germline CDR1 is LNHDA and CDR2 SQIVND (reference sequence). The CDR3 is CASRAVAYTGELFF. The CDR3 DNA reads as TGTGCCAGTAGGGCGGTTGCGTACACCGGGGAGCTGTTTTTT.

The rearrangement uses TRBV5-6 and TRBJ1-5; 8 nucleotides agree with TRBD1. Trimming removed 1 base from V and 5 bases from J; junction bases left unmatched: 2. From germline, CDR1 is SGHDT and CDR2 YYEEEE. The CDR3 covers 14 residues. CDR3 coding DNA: TGTGCCAGCAGCTTGCAGGGGGCTTATCAGCCCCAGCATTTT. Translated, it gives CASSLQGAYQPQHF.

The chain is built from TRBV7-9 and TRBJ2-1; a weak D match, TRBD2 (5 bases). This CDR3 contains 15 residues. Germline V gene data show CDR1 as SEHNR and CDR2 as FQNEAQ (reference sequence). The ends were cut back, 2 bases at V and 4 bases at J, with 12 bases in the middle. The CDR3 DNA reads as TGTGCCAGCAGCTTATCAGAGACTACTTACAATGAGCAGTTCTTC. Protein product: CASSLSETTYNEQFF.

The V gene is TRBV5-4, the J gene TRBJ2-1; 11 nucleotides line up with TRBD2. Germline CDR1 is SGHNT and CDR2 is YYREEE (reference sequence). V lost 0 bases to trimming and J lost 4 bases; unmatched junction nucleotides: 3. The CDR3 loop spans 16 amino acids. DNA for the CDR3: TGTGCCAGCAGCTTGGCCGGGACTAGCGGATACAATGAGCAGTTCTTC. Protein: CASSLAGTSGYNEQFF.

Here the CDR3 DNA reads TGTGCCAGCAGCCAAGATCCATTGGTTGGGGGGACTATCGCCGCCAAAAACATTCAGTACTTC. This gives the protein CASSQDPLVGGTIAAKNIQYF. V gene TRBV14 combines with J gene TRBJ2-4; TRBD2 aligns across 7 bases. The V gene end was trimmed by 0 bases and the J gene end by 1 base; junction bases not matched to a gene: 18. The CDR3 has 21 amino acids. Germline CDR1 is SGHDN and CDR2 is FVKESK.

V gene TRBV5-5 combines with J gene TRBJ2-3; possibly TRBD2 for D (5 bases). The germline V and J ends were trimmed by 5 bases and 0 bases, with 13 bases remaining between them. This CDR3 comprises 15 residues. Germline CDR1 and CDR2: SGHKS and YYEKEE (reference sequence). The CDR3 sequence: CASRSSLRSTDTQYF. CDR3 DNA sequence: TGTGCCAGCAGATCTAGCCTGAGAAGCACAGATACGCAGTATTTT.

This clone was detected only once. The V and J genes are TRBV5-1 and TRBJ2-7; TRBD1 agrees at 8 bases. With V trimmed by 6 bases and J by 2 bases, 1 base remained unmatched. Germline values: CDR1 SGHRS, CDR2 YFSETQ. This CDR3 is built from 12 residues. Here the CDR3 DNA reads TGCGCCAGCATGGACAGGGCCTACGAGCAGTACTTC. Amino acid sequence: CASMDRAYEQYF.

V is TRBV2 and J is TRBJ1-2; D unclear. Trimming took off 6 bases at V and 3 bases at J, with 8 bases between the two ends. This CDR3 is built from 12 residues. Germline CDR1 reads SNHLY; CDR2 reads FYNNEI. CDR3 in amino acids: CASSPRDYGYTF. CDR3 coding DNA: TGTGCCAGCAGCCCTCGTGACTATGGCTACACCTTC.

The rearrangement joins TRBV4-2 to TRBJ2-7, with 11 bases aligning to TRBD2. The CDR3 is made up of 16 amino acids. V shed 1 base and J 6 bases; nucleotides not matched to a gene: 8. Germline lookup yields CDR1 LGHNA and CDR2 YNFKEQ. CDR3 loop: CASSQGSTSGSLEQYF. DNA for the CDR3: TGTGCCAGCAGCCAAGGAAGCACTAGCGGGAGTCTCGAGCAGTACTTC.

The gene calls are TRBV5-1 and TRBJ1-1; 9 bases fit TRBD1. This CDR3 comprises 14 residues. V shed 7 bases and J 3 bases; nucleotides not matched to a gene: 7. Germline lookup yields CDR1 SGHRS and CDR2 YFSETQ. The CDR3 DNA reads TGCGCCAGCGGCCTACAGGGGGCGGACACTGAAGCTTTCTTT. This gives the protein CASGLQGADTEAFF.